This TCR beta chain was identified in a study of cytomegalovirus exposure and HLA in healthy donors. PCR employed 60 Vbeta and 13 Jbeta primers. The method was immunoSEQ multiplex PCR; TCRdb's version includes in-frame clones alone and lacks a portion of them. This sample has approximately 210,000 clones; 80% occur once, and the top ten carry 1.1%. Study-wide results and limits: A few V segments could not be told apart, such as TRBV6-2 and TRBV6-3, and were left out. Evidence from a later analysis indicated that most CMV-associated TCR beta chains looked HLA-restricted. Follow-up analysis later connected one missense variant in DCLRE1C with trimming of TCR beta V- and J-genes. Common viral pathogens were later found to be apparently linked to several of the most significant clusters.

Between the trimmed V and J ends, which lost 4 bases and 1 base, there was a span of 10 bases. The length of the CDR3 is 14 residues. From germline, CDR1 is SNHLY and CDR2 FYNNEI. Comments on this clone: Its antigen is undetermined.

What was sequenced was PBMCs. The chain combines TRBV2 with TRBJ1-1; D is unresolved. The TCR sequence derives from a woman between 35 and 50 years old in good health and CMV-seronegative. CDR3 sequence: CASSANPRNTEAFF. The CDR3 DNA is TGTGCCAGCAGTGCTAACCCGAGGAACACTGAAGCTTTCTTT. The full variable domain, rest sourced from reference TRBV2 and TRBJ1-1, is EPEVTQTPSHQVTQMGQEVILRCVPISNHLYFYWYRQILGQKVEFLVSFYNNEISEKSEIFDDQFSVERPDGSNFTLKIRSTKLEDSAMYFCASSANPRNTEAFFGQGTRLTVV.